One and the same sample provided the 7 T cell receptor beta chains below, sequenced in a study of blood T cell repertoires in COVID-19. The protocol was immunoSEQ multiplex PCR, while the TCRdb copy is restricted to in-frame clones and leaves out a portion. Among some 130,000 clones listed, roughly 90% were seen once. Sequencing used peripheral blood. The receptors were gathered from a man aged 50 to 59 with active COVID-19.

The rearrangement links TRBV6-5 to TRBJ1-5; D is unclear. Trimming removed 0 bases from V and 1 base from J, with 7 bases in between. The CDR3 spans 15 residues. CDR1 and CDR2 (germline): MNHEY, SVGAGI. CDR3 in amino acids: CASSYSAQSNQPQHF. The CDR3 coding sequence is TGTGCCAGCAGTTACTCGGCCCAGAGCAATCAGCCCCAGCATTTT.

A word on this clone: The same CDR3 also results from other DNA sequences found in this sample. The chain uses TRBV5-1 and TRBJ1-1, with TRBD1 matching over 7 bases. The V gene's germline CDR1 is SGHRS and CDR2 YFSETQ. Losses at the gene ends were 3 bases for V and 0 bases for J; bases not matched to a gene: 2. The CDR3 sequence is 14 residues long. CDR3 DNA sequence: TGCGCCAGCAGCTCCACAGGGGTGAACACTGAAGCTTTCTTT. It is translated as CASSSTGVNTEAFF.

This chain connects TRBV19 to TRBJ2-7; D may be TRBD2 (5 bases). The CDR3 runs to 13 residues. Germline CDR1 and CDR2: LNHDA and SQIVND (reference sequence). The germline V and J ends were trimmed by 4 bases and 0 bases, with 7 bases remaining between them. The CDR3 nucleotides are TGTGCCAGTAGTACTGGGAGCTCCTACGAGCAGTACTTC. It codes for CASSTGSSYEQYF.

The J gene is TRBJ2-1, the V gene TRBV10-2, with TRBD2 identical over 8 bases. V lost 7 bases and J lost 6; bases outside the gene matches: 5. This CDR3 is built from 13 residues. Germline V lookup: CDR1 WSHSY, CDR2 SAAADI. The CDR3 sequence: CASTATSGNEQFF. In DNA, the CDR3 is TGCGCCAGCACTGCTACTAGCGGCAATGAGCAGTTCTTC.

This chain connects TRBV30 to TRBJ1-3; D unresolved. Per the germline V gene, CDR1 is GTSNPN and CDR2 is SVGIG (reference sequence). Trimming pared 2 bases from V and 0 bases from J, leaving 8 bases between. The CDR3 is 14 amino acids. CDR3 nucleotide sequence: TGTGCCTGGAGTCGGGTGACCTCTGGAAACACCATATATTTT. Its protein product is CAWSRVTSGNTIYF. Combining the CDR3 with reference TRBV30 and TRBJ1-3 gives the whole variable domain SQTIHQWPATLVQPVGSPLSLECTVEGTSNPNLYWYRQAAGRGLQLLFYSVGIGQISSEVPQNLSASRPQDRQFILSSKKLLLSDSGFYLCAWSRVTSGNTIYFGEGSWLTVV.

This rearrangement joins TRBV3-1 (or the pseudogene TRBV3-2) to TRBJ2-2; the D gene is possibly TRBD1 (6 bases). The CDR3 consists of 15 residues. V dropped 2 bases and J dropped 3 bases, with 10 bases sitting between them. From germline, CDR1 is LGHDT and CDR2 YNNKEL (reference sequence). This CDR3 reads CASSQRDTYTGELFF. CDR3 bases: TGTGCCAGCAGCCAAAGGGACACTTACACCGGGGAGCTGTTTTTT.

The V and J genes are TRBV30 and TRBJ1-2; D uncertain. This CDR3 has 15 amino acids. Trimming took off 0 bases at V and 0 bases at J, with 11 bases between the two ends. Germline V gene data show CDR1 as GTSNPN and CDR2 as SVGIG (reference sequence). The CDR3 DNA follows: TGTGCCTGGAGTGTAACAGCAGCTGCTAACTATGGCTACACCTTC. This sequence encodes CAWSVTAAANYGYTF.